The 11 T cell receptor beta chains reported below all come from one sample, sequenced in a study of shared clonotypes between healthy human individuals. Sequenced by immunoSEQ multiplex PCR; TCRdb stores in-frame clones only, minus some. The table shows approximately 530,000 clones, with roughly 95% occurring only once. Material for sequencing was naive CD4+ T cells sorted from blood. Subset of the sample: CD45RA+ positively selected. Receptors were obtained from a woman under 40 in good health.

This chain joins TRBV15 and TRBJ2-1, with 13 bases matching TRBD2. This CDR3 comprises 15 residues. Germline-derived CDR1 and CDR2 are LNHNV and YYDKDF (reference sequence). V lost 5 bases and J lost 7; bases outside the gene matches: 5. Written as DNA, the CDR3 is TGTGCCACCAGCCCTGGACTAGCGGGAGCGAATGAGCAGTTCTTC. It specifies CATSPGLAGANEQFF.

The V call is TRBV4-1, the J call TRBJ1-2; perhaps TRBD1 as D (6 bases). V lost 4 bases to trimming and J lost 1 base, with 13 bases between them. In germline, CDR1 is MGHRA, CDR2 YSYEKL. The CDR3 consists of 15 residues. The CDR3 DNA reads TGCGCCAGCAGCCTTATACAGGGAAATAACTATGGCTACACCTTC. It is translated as CASSLIQGNNYGYTF.

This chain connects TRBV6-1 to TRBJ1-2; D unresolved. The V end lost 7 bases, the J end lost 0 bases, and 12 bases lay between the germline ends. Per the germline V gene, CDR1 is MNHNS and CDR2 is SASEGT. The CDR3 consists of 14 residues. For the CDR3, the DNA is TGTGCCAGCACTCAGATGATTGCTAACTATGGCTACACCTTC. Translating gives CASTQMIANYGYTF.

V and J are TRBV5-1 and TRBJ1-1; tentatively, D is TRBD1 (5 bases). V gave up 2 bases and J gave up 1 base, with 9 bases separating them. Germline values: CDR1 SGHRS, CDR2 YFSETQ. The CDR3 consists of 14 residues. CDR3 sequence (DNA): TGCGCCAGCAGCTTACAGGCAGGGAACACTGAAGCTTTCTTT. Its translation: CASSLQAGNTEAFF.

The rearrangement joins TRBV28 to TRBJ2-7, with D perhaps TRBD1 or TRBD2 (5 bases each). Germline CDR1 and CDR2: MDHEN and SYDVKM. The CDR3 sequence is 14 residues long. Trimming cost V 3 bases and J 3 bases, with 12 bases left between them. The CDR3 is CASSFQGRHYEQYF. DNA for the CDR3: TGTGCCAGCAGTTTCCAGGGACGCCACTACGAGCAGTACTTC.

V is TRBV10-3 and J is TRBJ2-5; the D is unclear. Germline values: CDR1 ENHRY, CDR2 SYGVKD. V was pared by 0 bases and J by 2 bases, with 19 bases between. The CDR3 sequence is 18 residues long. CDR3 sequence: CAISESSAGSMFQETQYF. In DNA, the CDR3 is TGTGCCATCAGTGAGTCGAGTGCAGGTTCGATGTTTCAAGAGACCCAGTACTTC.

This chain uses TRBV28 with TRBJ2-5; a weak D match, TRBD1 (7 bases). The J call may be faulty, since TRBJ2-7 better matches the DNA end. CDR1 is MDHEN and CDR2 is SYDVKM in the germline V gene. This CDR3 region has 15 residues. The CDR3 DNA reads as TGTGCCAGCAGTTTATCGGCAGGGGGGCCCTACGAGCAGTACTTC. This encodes CASSLSAGGPYEQYF.

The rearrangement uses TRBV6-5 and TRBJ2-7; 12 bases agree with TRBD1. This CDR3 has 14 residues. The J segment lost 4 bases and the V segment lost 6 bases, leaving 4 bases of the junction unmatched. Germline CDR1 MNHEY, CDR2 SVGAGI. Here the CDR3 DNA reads TGTGCCAGCAGGAGGGACAGGGGGCGATACGAGCAGTACTTC. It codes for CASRRDRGRYEQYF.

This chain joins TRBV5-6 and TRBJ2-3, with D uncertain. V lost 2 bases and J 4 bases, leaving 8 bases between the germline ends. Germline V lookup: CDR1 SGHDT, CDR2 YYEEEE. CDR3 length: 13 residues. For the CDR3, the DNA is TGTGCCAGCAGCTTTACGGGCCCAGATACGCAGTATTTT. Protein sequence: CASSFTGPDTQYF.

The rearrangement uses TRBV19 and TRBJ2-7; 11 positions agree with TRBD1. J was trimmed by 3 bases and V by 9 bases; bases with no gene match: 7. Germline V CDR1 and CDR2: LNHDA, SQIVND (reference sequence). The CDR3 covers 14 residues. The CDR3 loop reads CASRGGQGVYEQYF. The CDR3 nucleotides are TGTGCCAGCAGAGGGGGACAGGGGGTCTACGAGCAGTACTTC.

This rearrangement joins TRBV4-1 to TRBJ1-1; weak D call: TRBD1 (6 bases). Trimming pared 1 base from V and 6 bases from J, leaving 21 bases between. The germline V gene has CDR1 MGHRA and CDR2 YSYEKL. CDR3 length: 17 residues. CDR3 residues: CASSQGVIGRGKSEAFF. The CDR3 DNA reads TGCGCCAGCAGCCAAGGGGTGATCGGAAGGGGGAAGTCTGAAGCTTTCTTT.